This entry features one TCR beta chain sequence. The antigen is not known. The CDR3 is made up of 18 amino acids. Trimming took 1 base from V and 3 from J; bases not matched to a gene: 10. Germline V lookup: CDR1 SGHTA, CDR2 FQGNSA. This sample stems from a study of shared clonotypes between healthy human individuals. Points from the study as a whole: Sample collection involved blood only; tissue repertoires are likely different.

Using immunoSEQ multiplex PCR, the repertoire was profiled, and TCRdb retains in-frame clones only, with some absent. This table holds some 2,000,000 clones, 95% found once. This TCR was sampled from a man aged 18 to 30 in good health. The chain uses TRBV7-2 and TRBJ2-3, with 10 positions matching TRBD2. Sequencing was performed on naive CD4+ T cells sorted from blood. The subset here: CD45RA+ positively selected. CDR3 amino acids: CASSLEGASGSPTDTQYF. For the CDR3, the DNA is TGTGCCAGCAGCTTAGAGGGCGCTAGCGGGAGTCCAACAGATACGCAGTATTTT.